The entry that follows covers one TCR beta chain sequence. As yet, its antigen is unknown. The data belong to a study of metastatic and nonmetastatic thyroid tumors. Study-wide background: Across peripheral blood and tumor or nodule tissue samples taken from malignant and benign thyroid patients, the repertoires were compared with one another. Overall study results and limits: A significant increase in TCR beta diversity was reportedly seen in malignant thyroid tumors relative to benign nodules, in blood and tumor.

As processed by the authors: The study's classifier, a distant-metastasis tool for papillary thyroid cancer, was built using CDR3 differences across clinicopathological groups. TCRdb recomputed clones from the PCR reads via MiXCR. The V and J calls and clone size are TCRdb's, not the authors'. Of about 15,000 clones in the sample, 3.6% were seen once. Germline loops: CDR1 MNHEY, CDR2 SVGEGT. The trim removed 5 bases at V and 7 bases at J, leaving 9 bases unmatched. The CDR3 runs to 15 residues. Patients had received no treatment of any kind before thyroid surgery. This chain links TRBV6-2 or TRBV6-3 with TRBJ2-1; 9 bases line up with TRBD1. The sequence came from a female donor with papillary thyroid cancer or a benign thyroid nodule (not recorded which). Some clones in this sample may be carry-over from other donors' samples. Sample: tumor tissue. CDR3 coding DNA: TGTGCCAGCAGTCAGGACAGGGGAAGGGGAAATGAGCAGTTCTTC. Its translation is CASSQDRGRGNEQFF.